A single TCR beta chain is shown here with its context. This sample is part of a study of blood T cell repertoires in COVID-19. Method: immunoSEQ multiplex PCR; TCRdb's copy keeps in-frame clones and lacks some. The data show 200,000 to 250,000 clones, about 83% seen once. The germline V gene encodes CDR1 LGHDT and CDR2 YNNKEL (reference sequence). The CDR3 consists of 15 residues. V gave up 0 bases and J gave up 6 bases, with 12 bases separating them. This sequence was found in a man aged 80 or over with acute or convalescent COVID-19. This chain connects TRBV3-1 (or the pseudogene TRBV3-2) to TRBJ2-1; perhaps TRBD2 as D (6 bases). Sequences were obtained from peripheral blood. The chain's CDR3 is CASSQERRVGNEQFF. CDR3 sequence (DNA): TGTGCCAGCAGCCAAGAGAGGAGGGTAGGCAATGAGCAGTTCTTC.